The text below deals with one T cell receptor (beta chain). Antigen specificity is unknown. These data originate in a study of cytomegalovirus exposure and HLA in healthy donors. Primers included in the PCR were 60 Vbeta and 13 Jbeta primers. Clones were read by immunoSEQ multiplex PCR, and TCRdb kept only the in-frame ones, dropping some. Found here are about 86,000 clones, roughly 77% of them singletons; the top ten hold roughly 14%. Study conclusions and caveats: Most TCR sequences were rare, but some public TCRs occurred in many donors. By a later analysis, the bulk of CMV-associated TCR beta chains appeared HLA-restricted. Clonal expansion was found to be greater in HLA-associated TCR beta chains than in equally common others in a later analysis.

Sequencing was carried out using PBMCs. The receptor was derived from a middle-aged woman in good health and CMV-seropositive.

The CDR3 nucleotides are TGTGCCAGCAGCTTGAAACAGTCAGCTAACTATGGCTACACCTTC. Protein product: CASSLKQSANYGYTF. This rearrangement joins TRBV5-6 to TRBJ1-2; D is undetermined. The germline CDR1 and CDR2 sequences are SGHDT and YYEEEE. The CDR3 contains 15 residues. With 1 base removed from V and 0 bases from J, the gap between germline ends came to 10 bases.